This T cell receptor beta chain was identified in a study of blood T cell repertoires in COVID-19. Study-wide background: Specimens from acute and convalescent COVID-19 originated in the United States, Italy and Spain. Sources were T cells, B-cell-depleted T cells, or PBMCs; the material itself was cDNA or gDNA.

The CDR3 covers 12 residues. V trimming: 3 bases; J trimming: 9 bases; junction bases outside the gene matches: 4. Germline CDR1 and CDR2: SGHTA and FQGNSA. The authors' processing: Amplification with reference gene primers provided the estimates of nucleated cell counts. The repertoire was sequenced with immunoSEQ multiplex PCR; TCRdb's copy has only in-frame clones and lacks some. V and J calls and clone size are as listed in that table; D and trimming were resolved from the DNA. The sample has over 200,000 clones, 70% to 90% seen once. The specimen sequenced was peripheral blood. The sequence came from a woman aged 18 to 35 who had recovered from COVID-19. The chain recombines TRBV7-2 with TRBJ1-2; TRBD1 matches 7 bases. CDR3 sequence (DNA): TGTGCCAGCAGCTTTGACAGGGTGCGCTACACCTTC. Its protein is CASSFDRVRYTF.